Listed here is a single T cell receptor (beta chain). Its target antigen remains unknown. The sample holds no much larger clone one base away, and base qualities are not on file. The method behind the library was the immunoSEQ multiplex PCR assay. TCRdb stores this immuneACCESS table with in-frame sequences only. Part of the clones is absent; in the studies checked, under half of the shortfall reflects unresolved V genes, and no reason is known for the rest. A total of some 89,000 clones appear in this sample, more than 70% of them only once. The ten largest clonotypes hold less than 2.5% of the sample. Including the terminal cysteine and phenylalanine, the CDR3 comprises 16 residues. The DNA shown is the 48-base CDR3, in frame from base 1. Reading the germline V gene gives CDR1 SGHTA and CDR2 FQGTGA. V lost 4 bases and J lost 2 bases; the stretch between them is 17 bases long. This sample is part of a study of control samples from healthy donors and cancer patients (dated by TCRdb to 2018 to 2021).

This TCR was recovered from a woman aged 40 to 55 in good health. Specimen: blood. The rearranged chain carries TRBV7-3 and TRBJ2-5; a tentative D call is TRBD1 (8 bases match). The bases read TGTGCCAGCAGCTCACGGACAGGGAGGGGACAAGAGACCCAGTACTTC. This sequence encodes CASSSRTGRGQETQYF.